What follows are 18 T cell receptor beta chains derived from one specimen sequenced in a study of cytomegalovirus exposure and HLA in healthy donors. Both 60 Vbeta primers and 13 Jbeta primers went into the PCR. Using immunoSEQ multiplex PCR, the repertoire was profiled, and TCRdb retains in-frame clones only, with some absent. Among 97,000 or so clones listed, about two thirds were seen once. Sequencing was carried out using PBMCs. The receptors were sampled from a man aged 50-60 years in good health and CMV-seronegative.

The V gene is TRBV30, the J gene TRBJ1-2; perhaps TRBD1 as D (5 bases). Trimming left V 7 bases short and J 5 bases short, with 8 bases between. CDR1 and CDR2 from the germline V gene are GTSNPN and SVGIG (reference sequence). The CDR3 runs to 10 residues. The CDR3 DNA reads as TGTGCCTCCAGACAGTATGGCTACACCTTC. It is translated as CASRQYGYTF. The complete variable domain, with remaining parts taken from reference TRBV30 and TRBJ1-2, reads SQTIHQWPATLVQPVGSPLSLECTVEGTSNPNLYWYRQAAGRGLQLLFYSVGIGQISSEVPQNLSASRPQDRQFILSSKKLLLSDSGFYLCASRQYGYTFGSGTRLTVV.

The CDR3 DNA follows: TGTGCCAGCAGCCGAGATGACAGGGAATTGGAGACCCAGTACTTC. This sequence encodes CASSRDDRELETQYF. J is TRBJ2-5 and V is TRBV7-9, with 7 bases that match TRBD1. The CDR3 is 15 residues long. Germline CDR1 reads SEHNR; CDR2 reads FQNEAQ (reference sequence). With 5 bases clipped from V and 5 bases from J, the junction kept 11 bases outside the gene matches.

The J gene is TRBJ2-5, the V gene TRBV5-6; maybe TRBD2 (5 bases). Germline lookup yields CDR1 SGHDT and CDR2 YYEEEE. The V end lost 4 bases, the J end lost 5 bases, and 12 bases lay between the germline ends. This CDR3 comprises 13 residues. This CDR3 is CASSRGLGETQYF. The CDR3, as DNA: TGTGCCAGCAGCCGAGGGCTGGGTGAGACCCAGTACTTC.

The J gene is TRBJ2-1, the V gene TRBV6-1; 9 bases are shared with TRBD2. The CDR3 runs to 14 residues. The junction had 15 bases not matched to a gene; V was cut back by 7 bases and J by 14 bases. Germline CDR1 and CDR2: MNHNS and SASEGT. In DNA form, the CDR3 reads TGTGCCAGCATCCAGCAGCGGGGGGCTGGCCTAAAGTTCTTC. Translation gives CASIQQRGAGLKFF.

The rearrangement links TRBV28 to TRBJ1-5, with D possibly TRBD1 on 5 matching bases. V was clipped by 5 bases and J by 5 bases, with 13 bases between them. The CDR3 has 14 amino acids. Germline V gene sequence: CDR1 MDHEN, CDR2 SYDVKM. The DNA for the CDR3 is TGTGCCAGCAGTCTAGACGGGGACTATCAGCCCCAGCATTTT. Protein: CASSLDGDYQPQHF. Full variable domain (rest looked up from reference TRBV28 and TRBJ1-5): DVKVTQSSRYLVKRTGEKVFLECVQDMDHENMFWYRQDPGLGLRLIYFSYDVKMKEKGDIPEGYSVSREKKERFSLILESASTNQTSMYLCASSLDGDYQPQHFGDGTRLSIL.

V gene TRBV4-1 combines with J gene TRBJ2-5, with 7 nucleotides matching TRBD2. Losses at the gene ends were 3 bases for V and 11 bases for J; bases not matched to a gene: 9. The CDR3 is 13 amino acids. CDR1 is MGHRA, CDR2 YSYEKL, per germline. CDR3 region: CASSHSGREEQYF. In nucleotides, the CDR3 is TGCGCCAGCAGCCACTCAGGGAGGGAAGAGCAGTACTTC.

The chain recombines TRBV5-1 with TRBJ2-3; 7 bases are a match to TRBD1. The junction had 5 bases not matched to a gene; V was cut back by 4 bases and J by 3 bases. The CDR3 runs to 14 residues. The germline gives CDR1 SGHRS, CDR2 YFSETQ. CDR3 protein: CASSRQGSTDTQYF. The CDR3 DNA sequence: TGCGCCAGCAGCCGACAGGGTTCGACAGATACGCAGTATTTT.

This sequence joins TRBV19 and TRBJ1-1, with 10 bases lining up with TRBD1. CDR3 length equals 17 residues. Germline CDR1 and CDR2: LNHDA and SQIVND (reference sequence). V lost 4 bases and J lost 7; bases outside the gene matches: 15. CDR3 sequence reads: CASSTPYRDRGQGEAFF. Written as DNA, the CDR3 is TGTGCCAGTAGTACCCCTTACCGGGACAGGGGCCAGGGTGAAGCTTTCTTT.

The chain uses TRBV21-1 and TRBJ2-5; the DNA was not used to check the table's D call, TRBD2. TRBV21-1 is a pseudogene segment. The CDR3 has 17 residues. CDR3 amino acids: CASSEAKGAKYQETQYF. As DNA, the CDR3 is TGTGCCAGCAGCGAAGCAAAAGGAGCGAAGTACCAAGAGACCCAGTACTTC.

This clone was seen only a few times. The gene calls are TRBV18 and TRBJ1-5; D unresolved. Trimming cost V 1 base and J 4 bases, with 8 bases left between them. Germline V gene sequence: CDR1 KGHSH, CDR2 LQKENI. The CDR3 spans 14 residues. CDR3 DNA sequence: TGTGCCAGCTCACCACGAGGAGATAATCAGCCCCAGCATTTT. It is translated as CASSPRGDNQPQHF.

The CDR3, as DNA: TGTGCCAGCAGCTTCGGTCGGGAGAACACTGAAGCTTTCTTT. Translated: CASSFGRENTEAFF. J is TRBJ1-1 and V is TRBV7-9; D gene unclear. Trimming stripped 3 bases from V and 1 base from J, with 9 bases between. The CDR3 runs 14 residues. Germline lookup yields CDR1 SEHNR and CDR2 FQNEAQ (reference sequence). The full variable domain, in which reference TRBV7-9 and TRBJ1-1 provide the parts outside the CDR3, is DTGVSQNPRHKITKRGQNVTFRCDPISEHNRLYWYRQTLGQGPEFLTYFQNEAQLEKSRLLSDRFSAERPKGSFSTLEIQRTEQGDSAMYLCASSFGRENTEAFFGQGTRLTVV.

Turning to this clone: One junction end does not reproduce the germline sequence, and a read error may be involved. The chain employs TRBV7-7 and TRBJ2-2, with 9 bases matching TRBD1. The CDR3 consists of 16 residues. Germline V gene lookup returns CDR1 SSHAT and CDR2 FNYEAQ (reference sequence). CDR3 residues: CASSSGQGPNTGELFF. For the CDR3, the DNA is TGTGCTAGCAGCTCTGGACAGGGGCCGAACACCGGGGAGCTGTTTTTT.

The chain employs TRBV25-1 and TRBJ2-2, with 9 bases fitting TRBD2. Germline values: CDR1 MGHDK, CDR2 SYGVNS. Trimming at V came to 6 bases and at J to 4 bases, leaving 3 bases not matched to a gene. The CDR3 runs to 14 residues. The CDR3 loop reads CASRPSGTTGELFF. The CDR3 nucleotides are TGTGCCAGCAGACCTAGCGGGACCACCGGGGAGCTGTTTTTT.

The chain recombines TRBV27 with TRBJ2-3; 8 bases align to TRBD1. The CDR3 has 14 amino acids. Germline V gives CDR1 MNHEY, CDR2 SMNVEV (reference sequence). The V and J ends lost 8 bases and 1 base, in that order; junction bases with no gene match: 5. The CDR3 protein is CASRRGRGTDTQYF. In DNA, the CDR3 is TGTGCCAGCCGCAGGGGGCGAGGCACAGATACGCAGTATTTT.

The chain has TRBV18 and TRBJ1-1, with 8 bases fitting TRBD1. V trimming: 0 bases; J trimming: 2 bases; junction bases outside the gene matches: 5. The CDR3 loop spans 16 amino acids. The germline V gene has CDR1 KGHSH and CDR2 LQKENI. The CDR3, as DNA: TGTGCCAGCTCACCACCGTCACCAGGGGGCAACACTGAAGCTTTCTTT. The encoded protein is CASSPPSPGGNTEAFF.

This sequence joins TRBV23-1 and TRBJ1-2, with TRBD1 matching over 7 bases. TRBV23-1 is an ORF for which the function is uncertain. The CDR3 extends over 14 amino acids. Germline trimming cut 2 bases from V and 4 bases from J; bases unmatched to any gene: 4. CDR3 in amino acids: CASSQRGDSYGYTF. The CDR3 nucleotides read TGCGCCAGCAGTCAAAGAGGGGACAGCTATGGCTACACCTTC.

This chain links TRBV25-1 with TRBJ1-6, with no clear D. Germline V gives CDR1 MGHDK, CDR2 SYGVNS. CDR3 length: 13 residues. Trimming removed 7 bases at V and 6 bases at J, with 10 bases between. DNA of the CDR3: TGTGCCAGCACCGGACTGACTAATTCACCCCTCCACTTT. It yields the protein CASTGLTNSPLHF.

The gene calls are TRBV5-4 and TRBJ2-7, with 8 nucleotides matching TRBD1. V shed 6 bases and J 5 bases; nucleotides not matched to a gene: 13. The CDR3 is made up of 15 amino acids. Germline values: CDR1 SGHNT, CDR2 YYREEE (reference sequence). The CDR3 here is CASTAWVSGGNEQYF. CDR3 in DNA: TGTGCCAGCACAGCTTGGGTGTCAGGGGGCAACGAGCAGTACTTC.